The text below deals with one T cell receptor (beta chain). Its antigen is still unknown. Qualities for individual bases were not recorded, and no much larger clone is one base off. Measured from the cysteine to the phenylalanine, the CDR3 is 16 residues long. Only the CDR3 region is kept as DNA, spanning 48 bases read in frame from base 1. The V end gives up 5 bases and the J end 0 bases, leaving 7 bases in the junction not matched to a gene. The CDR1 and CDR2 encoded by the germline V gene (reference sequence) are MNHEY and SMNVEV. The intended sense of this specimen's time point label: about 28 days (+/-7) after the second vaccine dose. What the treatment or condition label conveys for this sample: meningococcal conjugate vaccine given as trial control. Samples from vaccinated people were obtained from the UK trials COV001 and COV002, which included a single-blind randomized controlled phase 2/3 trial of AZD1222 (ChAdOx1 nCoV-19) in healthy adults. For TCRbeta chain sequencing, PBMC samples from trial participants were taken at day 0 and at day 28 after the second dose.

This entry belongs to a study of T cell responses to AZD1222 COVID-19 vaccine (dated by TCRdb to the early 2020s). Turning to the overall study: A total of more than 230 trial participants underwent TCR sequencing, of whom about 210 had received two doses of AZD1222 and some 25 had received two doses of the MenACWY control vaccine. Enrollment into the trials was organized by age into subgroups of 18-55, 56-69 and 70-plus years, and those subgroups contained roughly 150, 30 and 60 TCR-sequenced participants, respectively.

The full study reports these points: Because no samples from the day 14 peak response were available, repertoires could be characterized only after the peak T cell response. Nearly half of unique spike-specific TCRs reportedly recognized epitopes outside regions mutated in the B.1.351 and B.1.1.7 variants. The vaccine-associated CD4 TCRs covered the entire spike protein, and the dominant responses fell in regions 160-218 and 743-854. The 56-69-year group was small, and its depth increase did not reach significance, likely because of low power. A significant rise in spike-specific TCR breadth and depth was observed after two AZD1222 doses relative to day 0 and relative to MenACWY recipients. Only five to seven AZD1222 recipients were SARS-CoV-2 seropositive at baseline, limiting conclusions about previously exposed vaccinees. Most participants were white British and females outnumbered males, and the authors suggested that clonal diversity may have been underestimated.

The CDR3 regions of human TCRbeta chains were analyzed by immunosequencing. On the authors' methods: TCRs in the repertoires were matched against a reference library of SARS-CoV-2-specific TCRs that had been generated with the MIRA antigen-specificity platform. Breadth was defined as the fraction of unique TCRs that were SARS-CoV-2-associated. Depth was defined as the fraction of total T cells that were SARS-CoV-2-associated. Using the MIRA data, each spike-specific TCR was mapped to the spike region that the TCR reacts to and placed in a CD4 or CD8 class. Log10-transformed breadth and depth values were compared by one-way ANOVA with Sidak's multiple comparisons tests. This is the immuneACCESS table as TCRdb keeps it, with only in-frame sequences that have V and J called. A part of the clones is gone; compared with another copy, unresolved V genes explain less than half, and the rest is unexplained. V, J and clone size reflect that table, while D and trimming were determined from the DNA. The table for this sample lists 40,000 to 45,000 clones; about four fifths of them were counted only once. The leading ten clones occupy 20% to 25% of the sample.

This chain joins TRBV27 to TRBJ1-5, with 7 central nucleotides matching TRBD1. The origin of this receptor is an adult who received the MenACWY meningococcal vaccine as a control. The sequenced sample was peripheral blood, obtained 28 days after the second dose of the MenACWY control vaccine. The CDR3 region: CASSPGTVYSNQPQHF. The DNA sequence follows: TGTGCCAGCAGTCCGGGGACAGTTTATAGCAATCAGCCCCAGCATTTT.